The rows below give T cell receptor beta chains drawn from one sample of a study of CD8 T cells in ankylosing spondylitis. TCRdb used MiXCR to reprocess the 5' RACE reads, holding one entry per CDR3 protein. The table lists hundreds of thousands of distinct CDR3 sequences, under 12% of them singletons. The sample was blood, either unsorted or a sorted T cell fraction (not recorded which). Source of these receptors: a male donor with ankylosing spondylitis or in good health (not recorded which). Both conserved end residues are trimmed from each CDR3. Fields, in order: V gene, CDR3 protein.

TRBV7-2,ASSYQGQSYGYT
TRBV5-1,ASSNPGRDQETQY
TRBV9,ASSLKGTQETQY
TRBV14,ASSAGARTKQETQY
TRBV7-2,ASSLTLAGGQTDTQY
TRBV7-9,AGSLVEGAGGYT
TRBV10-3,ASSGRLAGGPGDNEQF
TRBV4-1,ASSPAGRRKNIQY
TRBV3-1,ASSLGPGAVYEQY
TRBV7-2,ASSVSGGSSYEQY
TRBV7-3,ASSSKSGGGADTQY
TRBV12-3/TRBV12-4,ASSLEWILQETQY
TRBV27,ASSLVGGYNEKLF
TRBV7-9,ASSLGQGVDTEAF
TRBV10-2,ASSEGAGQPQH
TRBV11-2,ASSLGSQINEQY
TRBV2,AGIHGTGELF
TRBV7-9,ASRSMNTEAF
TRBV5-1,ASSPRDRGQDQPQH
TRBV20-1,SARASGLAGGLTGELF
TRBV2,ASSEDTGELF
TRBV29-1,SVGPGQETQY
TRBV5-1,ASSLEQGGYEQY
TRBV29-1,SVEGSRGSTDTQY
TRBV12-3/TRBV12-4,ASSLEAGTFYGYT
TRBV20-1,SASTGYQEKLF
TRBV7-9,AIARENSPLH
TRBV7-2,ASRHRDSNSPLH
TRBV20-1,SARDLGSSYEQY
TRBV29-1,SVVYLTDTQY
TRBV7-9,ASSSRQGPQY
TRBV5-1,ASTVDTNYGYT
TRBV13,ASSLGFTEAF
TRBV7-9,ASSFESGTDTQY
TRBV20-1,SAAGTSGETDTQY
TRBV19,ASSPPAGLNYGYT
TRBV6-1,ASSFGLAGGRETQY
TRBV14,ASSQVQGAITGELF
TRBV7-9,ASSLESGNTGELF
TRBV28,ASSLIGRAGPNYGYT
TRBV5-1,ASSLAGIGYEQY
TRBV27,ASRLSMSGKSEAF
TRBV12-3/TRBV12-4,ASSLGTGNYNEQF
TRBV15,ATSRIPRDTEAF
TRBV11-2,ASSLVSQGPQETQY
TRBV5-1,ASTLTLAGKNTGELF
TRBV5-1,ASSVGSASGNTIY
TRBV5-1,ASSLAGRYSTDTQY
TRBV6-5,ASSYSILFKGNTEAF
TRBV3-1,ASSQDLVETQY
TRBV11-2,ASSLVAAGGLETQY
TRBV6-1,ASSEALTSGVPG
TRBV7-7,ASSWTSGFQETQY
TRBV5-6,ASSPGTGSTDTQY
TRBV6-1,ASSPVGAPPPENIQY
TRBV7-3,ASSSNSGGLTDTQY
TRBV7-2,ASSRSAYNEQF